The 14 T cell receptor beta chains below all came from one sample that was sequenced in a study of CD8+ T cells in alopecia areata. Investigators isolated RNA and reverse transcribed it into cDNA to act as the sequencing template. Repertoires were generated with immunoSEQ multiplex PCR, while TCRdb's copy carries only in-frame clones and drops some. The table includes about 200,000 clones, roughly 57% detected once. This material consisted of CD4+ T cells sorted from blood, taken at week 0. All receptors come from a human donor with alopecia areata.

The chain uses TRBV9 and TRBJ2-7; 11 bases line up with TRBD2. V dropped 7 bases and J dropped 6; count of bases not matched to a gene: 6. CDR3 length equals 13 residues. Germline CDR1 is SGDLS and CDR2 is YYNGEE. The CDR3 DNA follows: TGTGCCAGCGGGGGACTAGCGGCAGTCGAGCAGTACTTC. Translation: CASGGLAAVEQYF. The full variable domain, rest sourced from reference TRBV9 and TRBJ2-7, is DSGVTQTPKHLITATGQRVTLRCSPRSGDLSVYWYQQSLDQGLQFLIQYYNGEERAKGNILERFSAQQFPDLHSELNLSSLELGDSALYFCASGGLAAVEQYFGPGTRLTVT.

The V call is TRBV4-2, the J call TRBJ2-1, with 13 bases aligning to TRBD2. Trimming cost V 3 bases and J 8 bases; bases outside gene matches: 4. Germline assignment: CDR1 LGHNA and CDR2 YNFKEQ. This CDR3 has 15 amino acids. The CDR3 DNA is TGTGCCAGCAGCCAGGGGACTAGCGGGGTTTATGAGCAGTTCTTC. This translates into CASSQGTSGVYEQFF.

This clone appeared a few times. J is TRBJ1-1 and V is TRBV30; D unresolved. Trimming removed 5 bases from V and 0 bases from J, with 4 bases in between. CDR3 size: 11 residues. The germline V gene encodes CDR1 GTSNPN and CDR2 SVGIG (reference sequence). The CDR3: CAWDMNTEAFF. DNA for the CDR3: TGTGCCTGGGATATGAACACTGAAGCTTTCTTT.

V is TRBV27 and J is TRBJ2-1; 9 nucleotides line up with TRBD1. CDR1 and CDR2 (germline): MNHEY, SMNVEV (reference sequence). CDR3 length: 14 amino acids. With 7 bases clipped from V and 9 bases from J, the junction kept 10 bases outside the gene matches. CDR3 nucleotides: TGTGCCAGCATCGGGGACAGGGAAATGGGTGAGCAGTTCTTC. Protein: CASIGDREMGEQFF.

The table lists this clone with a count of one. This chain joins TRBV7-9 and TRBJ2-7, with 13 bases lining up with TRBD2. The V and J ends lost 3 bases and 6 bases, in that order; junction bases with no gene match: 14. There are 18 residues in the CDR3. From germline, CDR1 is SEHNR and CDR2 FQNEAQ (reference sequence). The CDR3 coding sequence is TGTGCCAGCAGCTTGGAGAAAATCGGGACTAGCGGGATCCTCGAGCAGTACTTC. Amino acid sequence: CASSLEKIGTSGILEQYF.

The CDR3 nucleotides are TGTGCCAGCAGTTACGAGTCAGGGGGGGAGCAGTACTTC. This translates into CASSYESGGEQYF. V is TRBV6-6 and J is TRBJ2-7; TRBD1 is a possible D gene (7 bases). CDR3 length: 13 amino acids. In germline, CDR1 is MNHNY, CDR2 SVGAGI (reference sequence). V lost 2 bases and J 7 bases, leaving 12 bases between the germline ends.

The V call is TRBV5-1, the J call TRBJ2-1; D remains unclear. V was pared by 4 bases and J by 2 bases, with 19 bases between. The V gene's germline CDR1 is SGHRS and CDR2 YFSETQ. The CDR3 extends over 17 amino acids. The CDR3: CASSPSITQPAYNEQFF. CDR3 bases: TGCGCCAGCAGCCCTTCAATAACCCAGCCCGCCTACAATGAGCAGTTCTTC.

This chain links TRBV29-1 with TRBJ1-2, with TRBD1 identical over 8 bases. Germline values: CDR1 SQVTM, CDR2 ANQGSEA. V shed 6 bases, J shed 6 bases, and the junction held 3 bases outside the gene matches. CDR3 size: 11 residues. The CDR3 region has the DNA TGCAGCGTGAGGACAGGGAATGGCTACACCTTC. Its translation: CSVRTGNGYTF.

The rearrangement joins TRBV30 to TRBJ1-2; the D is unclear. With 6 bases removed from V and 4 bases from J, the gap between germline ends came to 15 bases. Germline lookup yields CDR1 GTSNPN and CDR2 SVGIG (reference sequence). The CDR3 is 13 residues long. The CDR3: CACLVGGSYGYTF. In DNA, the CDR3 is TGTGCCTGCCTAGTAGGCGGAAGCTATGGCTACACCTTC.

The CDR3 DNA reads as TGCGCCAGCAGCTTGTACAGCTCCTACGAGCAGTACTTC. Translation gives CASSLYSSYEQYF. The chain couples TRBV5-1 to TRBJ2-7; D unresolved. Per the germline V gene, CDR1 is SGHRS and CDR2 is YFSETQ. The CDR3 extends over 13 amino acids. Trimming removed 1 base at V and 0 bases at J, with 5 bases between.

The chain couples TRBV29-1 to TRBJ2-7; 8 positions agree with TRBD1. J lost 6 bases, V lost 7 bases, and 8 bases had no gene match. The CDR3 has 12 amino acids. Germline lookup yields CDR1 SQVTM and CDR2 ANQGSEA. DNA for the CDR3: TGCAGCGCACTGGGACAGGTGGGCGAGCAGTACTTC. This encodes CSALGQVGEQYF.

This clone has a single count. V is TRBV7-2 and J is TRBJ1-2; unclear D gene. The V gene's germline CDR1 is SGHTA and CDR2 FQGNSA. This CDR3 is built from 15 residues. Trimming stripped 3 bases from V and 6 bases from J, with 17 bases between. DNA of the CDR3: TGTGCCAGCAGCTTTAGTACACAAAGAAGGGATGGCTACACCTTC. It codes for CASSFSTQRRDGYTF.

This chain links TRBV6-6 with TRBJ1-3, with D maybe TRBD1 (5 bases). Looked up from germline, CDR1 is MNHNY and CDR2 is SVGAGI (reference sequence). The V gene lost 7 bases and the J gene lost 9 bases, with 10 bases spanning the gap. CDR3 length: 11 residues. The CDR3 is CASITGGTIYF. The CDR3 nucleotides read TGTGCCAGCATTACCGGGGGCACCATATATTTT.

The V gene is TRBV6-1, the J gene TRBJ1-6; D remains unclear. V dropped 5 bases and J dropped 7 bases, with 12 bases sitting between them. Germline CDR1 and CDR2: MNHNS and SASEGT. CDR3 size: 14 residues. The CDR3 loop is CASSTGIKNSPLHF. In DNA form, the CDR3 reads TGTGCCAGCAGTACCGGTATCAAGAATTCACCCCTCCACTTT.